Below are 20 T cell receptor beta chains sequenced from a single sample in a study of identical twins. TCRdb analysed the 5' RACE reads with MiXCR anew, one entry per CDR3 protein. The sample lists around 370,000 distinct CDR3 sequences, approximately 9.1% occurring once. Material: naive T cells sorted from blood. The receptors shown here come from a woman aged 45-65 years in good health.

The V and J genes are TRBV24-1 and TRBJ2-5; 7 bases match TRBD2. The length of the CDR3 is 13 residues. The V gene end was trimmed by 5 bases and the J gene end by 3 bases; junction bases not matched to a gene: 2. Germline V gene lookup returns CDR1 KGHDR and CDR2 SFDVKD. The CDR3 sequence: CATSVLAEETQYF. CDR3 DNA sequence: TGTGCCACCAGTGTCCTAGCGGAAGAGACCCAGTACTTC.

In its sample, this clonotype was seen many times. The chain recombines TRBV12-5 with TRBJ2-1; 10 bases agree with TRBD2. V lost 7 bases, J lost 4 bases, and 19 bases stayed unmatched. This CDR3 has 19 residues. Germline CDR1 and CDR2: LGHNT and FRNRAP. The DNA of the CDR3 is TGTGCTAGTGCCCCATCCCCGTTAGCGGGAGGCCCCTCTTACAATGAGCAGTTCTTC. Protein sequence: CASAPSPLAGGPSYNEQFF. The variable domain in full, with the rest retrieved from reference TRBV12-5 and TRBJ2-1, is DARVTQTPRHKVTEMGQEVTMRCQPILGHNTVFWYRQTMMQGLELLAYFRNRAPLDDSGMPKDRFSAEMPDATLATLKIQPSEPRDSAVYFCASAPSPLAGGPSYNEQFFGPGTRLTVL.

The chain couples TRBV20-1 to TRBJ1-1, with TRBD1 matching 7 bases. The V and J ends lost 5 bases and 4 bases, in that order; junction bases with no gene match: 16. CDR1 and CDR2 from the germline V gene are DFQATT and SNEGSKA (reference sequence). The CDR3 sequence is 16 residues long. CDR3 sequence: CSASRQGRGLGTEAFF. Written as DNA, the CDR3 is TGCAGTGCTTCCAGACAGGGTAGGGGTTTGGGCACTGAAGCTTTCTTT.

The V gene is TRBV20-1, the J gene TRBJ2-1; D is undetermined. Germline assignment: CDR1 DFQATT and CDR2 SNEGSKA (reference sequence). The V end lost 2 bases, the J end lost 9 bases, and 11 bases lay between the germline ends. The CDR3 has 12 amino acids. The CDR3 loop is CSARRDWGEQFF. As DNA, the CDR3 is TGCAGTGCTAGACGTGATTGGGGTGAGCAGTTCTTC.

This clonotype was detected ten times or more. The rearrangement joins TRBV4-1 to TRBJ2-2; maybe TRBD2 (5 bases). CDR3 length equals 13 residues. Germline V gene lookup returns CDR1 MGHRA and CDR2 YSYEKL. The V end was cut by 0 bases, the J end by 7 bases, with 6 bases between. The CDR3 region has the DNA TGCGCCAGCAGCCAAGATCGGGGCGGGGAGCTGTTTTTT. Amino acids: CASSQDRGGELFF.

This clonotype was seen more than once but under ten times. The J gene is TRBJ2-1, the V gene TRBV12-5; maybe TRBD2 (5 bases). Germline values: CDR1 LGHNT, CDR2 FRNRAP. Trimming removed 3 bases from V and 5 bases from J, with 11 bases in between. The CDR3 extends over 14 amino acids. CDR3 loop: CASGFGTRDNEQFF. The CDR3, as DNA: TGTGCTAGTGGTTTCGGAACGAGGGACAATGAGCAGTTCTTC.

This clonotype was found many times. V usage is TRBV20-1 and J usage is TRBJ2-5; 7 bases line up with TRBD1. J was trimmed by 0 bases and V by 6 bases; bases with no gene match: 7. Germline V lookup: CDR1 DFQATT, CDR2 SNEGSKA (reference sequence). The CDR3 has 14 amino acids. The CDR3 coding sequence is TGCAGTGCCTCAACAGGGGTGTACCAAGAGACCCAGTACTTC. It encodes CSASTGVYQETQYF.

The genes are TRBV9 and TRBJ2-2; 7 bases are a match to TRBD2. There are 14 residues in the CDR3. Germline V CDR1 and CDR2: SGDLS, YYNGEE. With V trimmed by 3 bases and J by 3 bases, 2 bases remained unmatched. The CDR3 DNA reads TGTGCCAGCAGCGGCGGGAGATACACCGGGGAGCTGTTTTTT. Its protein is CASSGGRYTGELFF.

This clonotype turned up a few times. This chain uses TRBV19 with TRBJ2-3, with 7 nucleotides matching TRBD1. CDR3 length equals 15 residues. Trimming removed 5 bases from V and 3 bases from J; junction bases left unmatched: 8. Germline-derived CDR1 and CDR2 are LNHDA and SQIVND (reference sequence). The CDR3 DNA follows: TGTGCCAGTAGTTTCACAGGGGTTGGTACAGATACGCAGTATTTT. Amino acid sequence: CASSFTGVGTDTQYF.

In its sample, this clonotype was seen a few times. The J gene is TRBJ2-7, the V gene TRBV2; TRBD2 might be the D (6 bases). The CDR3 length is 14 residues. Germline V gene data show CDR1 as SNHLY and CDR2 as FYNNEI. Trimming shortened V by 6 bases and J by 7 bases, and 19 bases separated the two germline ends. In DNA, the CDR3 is TGTGCCAGCAGGCGGGACCCAAAAGTGGGGGAGCAGTACGTC. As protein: CASRRDPKVGEQYV.

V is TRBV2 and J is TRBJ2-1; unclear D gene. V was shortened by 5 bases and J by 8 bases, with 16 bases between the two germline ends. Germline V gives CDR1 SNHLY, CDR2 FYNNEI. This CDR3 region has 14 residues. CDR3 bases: TGTGCCAGCAGTCCCGAGTCTAAGAGCGATGAGCAGTTCTTC. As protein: CASSPESKSDEQFF.

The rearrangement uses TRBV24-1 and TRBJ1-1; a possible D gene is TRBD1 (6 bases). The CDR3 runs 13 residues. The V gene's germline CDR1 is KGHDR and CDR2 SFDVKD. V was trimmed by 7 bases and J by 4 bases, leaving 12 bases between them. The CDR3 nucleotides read TGTGCCACCAGAGCCCAGGGGTTCACTGAAGCTTTCTTT. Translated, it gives CATRAQGFTEAFF.

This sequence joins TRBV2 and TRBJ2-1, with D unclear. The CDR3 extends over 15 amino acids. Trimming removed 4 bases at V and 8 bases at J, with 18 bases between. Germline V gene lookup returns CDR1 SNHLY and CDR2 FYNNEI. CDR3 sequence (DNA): TGTGCCAGCAGTGGGGTAGGAACACGGAGAGATGAGCAGTTCTTC. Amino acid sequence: CASSGVGTRRDEQFF.

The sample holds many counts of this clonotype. The CDR3 DNA follows: TGTGCCAGCAGCCTAGGGGCAGGGGCCCAAGCTAACTATGGCTACACCTTC. Protein product: CASSLGAGAQANYGYTF. The V and J genes are TRBV5-4 and TRBJ1-2; tentative D call: TRBD1 (6 bases). This CDR3 is built from 17 residues. Germline CDR1 is SGHNT and CDR2 is YYREEE (reference sequence). Trimming removed 4 bases at V and 0 bases at J, with 19 bases between.

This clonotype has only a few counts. CDR3 DNA sequence: TGTGCCAGCAGCGTACCGGGACCACAAGAGACCCAGTACTTC. It translates to CASSVPGPQETQYF. The chain is built from TRBV9 and TRBJ2-5; D might be TRBD1 or TRBD2, each matching 5 bases. The CDR3 is 14 amino acids. V was pared by 1 base and J by 2 bases, with 9 bases between. Germline V gives CDR1 SGDLS, CDR2 YYNGEE.

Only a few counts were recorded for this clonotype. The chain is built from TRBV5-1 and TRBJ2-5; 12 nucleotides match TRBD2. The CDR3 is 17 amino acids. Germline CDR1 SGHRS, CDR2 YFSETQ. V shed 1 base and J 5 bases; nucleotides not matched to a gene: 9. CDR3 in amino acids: CASSLSPSGRAGETQYF. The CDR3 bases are TGCGCCAGCAGCTTGAGTCCTAGCGGGAGGGCCGGCGAGACCCAGTACTTC.

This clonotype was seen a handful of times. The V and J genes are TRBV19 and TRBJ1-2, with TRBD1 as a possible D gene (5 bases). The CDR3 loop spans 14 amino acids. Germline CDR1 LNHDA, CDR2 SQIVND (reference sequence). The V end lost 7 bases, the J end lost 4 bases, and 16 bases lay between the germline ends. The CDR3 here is CASNPLQELYGYTF. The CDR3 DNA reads TGTGCCAGTAACCCACTACAGGAGCTCTATGGCTACACCTTC.

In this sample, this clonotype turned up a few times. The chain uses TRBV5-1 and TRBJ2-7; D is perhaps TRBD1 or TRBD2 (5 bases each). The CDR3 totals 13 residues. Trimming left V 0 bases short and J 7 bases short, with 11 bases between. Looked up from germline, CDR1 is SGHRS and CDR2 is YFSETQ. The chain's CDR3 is CASSLVGDREQYV. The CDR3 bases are TGCGCCAGCAGCTTGGTGGGGGACCGGGAGCAGTACGTC.

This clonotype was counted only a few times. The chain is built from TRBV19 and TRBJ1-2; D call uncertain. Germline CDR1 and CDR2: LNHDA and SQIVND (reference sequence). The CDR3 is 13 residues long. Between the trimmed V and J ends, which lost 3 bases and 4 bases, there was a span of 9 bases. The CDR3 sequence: CASSIGESYGYTF. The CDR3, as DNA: TGTGCCAGTAGTATTGGGGAATCCTATGGCTACACCTTC.

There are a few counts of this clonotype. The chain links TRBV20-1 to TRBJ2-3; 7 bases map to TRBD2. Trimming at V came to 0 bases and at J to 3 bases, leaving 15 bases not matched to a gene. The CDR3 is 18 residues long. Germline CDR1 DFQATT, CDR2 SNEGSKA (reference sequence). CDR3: CSARDILAGAQTTDTQYF. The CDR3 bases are TGCAGTGCTAGAGATATTTTGGCGGGAGCCCAGACGACAGATACGCAGTATTTT.